What follows describes a single T cell receptor (beta chain). The antigen remains undetermined. Profiling relied on immunoSEQ multiplex PCR, and the TCRdb table lists in-frame clones only, not all of them. The table records 350,000 to 500,000 clones, 85% to 90% of them present only once. This entry comes from a study of Ad26.COV2.S vaccination and SARS-CoV-2 variants. CDR3 length equals 15 residues. Germline CDR1 and CDR2: SGHDT and YYEEEE. Trimming took off 5 bases at V and 0 bases at J, with 9 bases between the two ends. Treatment of the sample: 19 received Ad26.COV2.S at low or high dose, single or two shots; 5 received placebo; per-sample allocation not given. Sampling was performed 63 days after the first vaccine or placebo injection. Recruitment in Boston yielded a donor of adult age, 18-55 years. Study-wide results and limits: People given the vaccine had a wider spike-specific TCR breadth than placebo recipients did.

This sample comprised peripheral blood, obtained in a trial of Ad26.COV2.S vaccine versus placebo. This sequence originates from a person between 18 and 59 years old who received the Ad26.COV2.S COVID-19 vaccine or a placebo. The chain joins TRBV5-6 to TRBJ1-6; D is unresolved. The CDR3 region is CASRRLSSYNSPLHF. CDR3 sequence (DNA): TGTGCCAGCAGGCGATTGAGCTCCTATAATTCACCCCTCCACTTT.